These 5 T cell receptor beta chains were all obtained from the same sample, sequenced in a study of coeliac disease. Produced via immunoSEQ multiplex PCR; TCRdb's table is partial and in-frame only. This sample has 8,000 to 10,000 clones, with 67% found just once. The sequencing sample was made of lamina propria lymphocytes from the gut. The receptors derive from a woman aged 55 to 70 with celiac disease.

In this sample, this clone turned up once. Within the sample, other DNA sequences also encode this same CDR3. In nucleotides, the CDR3 is TGTGCCAGCAGTCTGACAGTGAACACTGAAGCTTTCTTT. This translates into CASSLTVNTEAFF. The V gene is TRBV27, the J gene TRBJ1-1; weak D call: TRBD1 (5 bases). The germline gives CDR1 MNHEY, CDR2 SMNVEV (reference sequence). V lost 5 bases and J lost 0, with 7 bases in between. The CDR3 is 13 residues long.

The rearrangement joins TRBV15 to TRBJ2-1; maybe TRBD2 (6 bases). The germline CDR1 and CDR2 sequences are LNHNV and YYDKDF (reference sequence). The V end was cut by 3 bases, the J end by 5 bases, with 14 bases between. The CDR3 is made up of 15 amino acids. In DNA, the CDR3 is TGTGCCACCAGCAGGTTTAGCGGACGGAACAATGAGCAGTTCTTC. It yields the protein CATSRFSGRNNEQFF.

The V gene is TRBV28, the J gene TRBJ1-4, with a possible D match to TRBD1 (6 bases). V lost 6 bases to trimming and J lost 7 bases, with 18 bases between them. The CDR3 totals 15 residues. The V gene's germline CDR1 is MDHEN and CDR2 SYDVKM. In nucleotides, the CDR3 is TGTGCCAGCAGCCCCTACAGGGAAAGGGGTGAAAAACTGTTTTTT. Translation: CASSPYRERGEKLFF.

This clone was seen only a few times. The J gene is TRBJ2-1, the V gene TRBV9, with 12 bases identical to TRBD2. V lost 3 bases and J lost 7; bases outside the gene matches: 5. The CDR3 has 15 residues. Germline lookup yields CDR1 SGDLS and CDR2 YYNGEE. The CDR3 loop reads CASSAGTSGLNEQFF. CDR3 nucleotide sequence: TGTGCCAGCAGCGCCGGGACTAGCGGGTTAAATGAGCAGTTCTTC.

The table lists this clone with a count of one. This chain joins TRBV18 and TRBJ2-7, with TRBD1 matching over 8 bases. The CDR3 runs to 14 residues. Germline V gene lookup returns CDR1 KGHSH and CDR2 LQKENI. V lost 6 bases to trimming and J lost 3 bases; unmatched junction nucleotides: 7. DNA for the CDR3: TGTGCCAGCTCGCCAAGGACAGGGATCTACGAGCAGTACTTC. It yields the protein CASSPRTGIYEQYF.